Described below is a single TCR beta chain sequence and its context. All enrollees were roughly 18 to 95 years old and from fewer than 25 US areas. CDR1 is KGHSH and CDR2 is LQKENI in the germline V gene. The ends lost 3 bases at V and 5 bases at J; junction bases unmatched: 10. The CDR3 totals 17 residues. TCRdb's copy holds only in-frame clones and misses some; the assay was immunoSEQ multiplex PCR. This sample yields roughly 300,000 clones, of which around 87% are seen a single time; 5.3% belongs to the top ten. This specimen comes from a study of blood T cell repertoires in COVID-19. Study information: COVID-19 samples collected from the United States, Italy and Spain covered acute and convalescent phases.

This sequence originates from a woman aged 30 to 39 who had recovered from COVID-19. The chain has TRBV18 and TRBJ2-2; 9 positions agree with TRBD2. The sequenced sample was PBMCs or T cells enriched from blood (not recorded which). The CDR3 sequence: CASSPPGLAWRTGELFF. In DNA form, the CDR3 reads TGTGCCAGCTCACCTCCGGGACTAGCATGGAGGACCGGGGAGCTGTTTTTT.